These 3 T cell receptor beta chains were all obtained from the same sample, sequenced in a study of cytomegalovirus exposure and HLA in healthy donors. PCR primers comprised 60 Vbeta and 13 Jbeta primers. TCRdb's copy holds only in-frame clones and misses some; the assay was immunoSEQ multiplex PCR. The sample comprises some 200,000 clones, 82% of which are singletons, and less than 0.85% rests with the top ten. Input material: PBMCs. The receptor source for this set is a young woman in good health and CMV-seronegative.

V gene TRBV6-5 combines with J gene TRBJ1-1; possible D gene TRBD1, 5 bases. CDR3 length: 15 residues. Germline V lookup: CDR1 MNHEY, CDR2 SVGAGI. Between the trimmed V and J ends, which lost 5 bases and 4 bases, there was a span of 17 bases. DNA for the CDR3: TGTGCCAGCAGTCGACCTAATGTAGGGGCCACTGAAGCTTTCTTT. This gives the protein CASSRPNVGATEAFF.

The rearrangement uses TRBV4-2 and TRBJ1-1; TRBD1 aligns across 8 bases. CDR1 is LGHNA, CDR2 YNFKEQ, per germline. This CDR3 region has 15 residues. The V segment lost 1 base and the J segment 1 base; nucleotides outside the gene matches: 2. CDR3 amino acids: CASSQGDRTNTEAFF. The DNA for the CDR3 is TGTGCCAGCAGCCAAGGGGACAGGACGAACACTGAAGCTTTCTTT.

The sample holds one count of this clone. The chain joins TRBV6-5 to TRBJ1-2; D gene ambiguous. The V gene lost 0 bases and the J gene lost 8 bases, with 16 bases spanning the gap. This CDR3 has 15 residues. CDR1 and CDR2 (germline): MNHEY, SVGAGI. CDR3: CASSYSGRRVGGYTF. In DNA, the CDR3 is TGTGCCAGCAGTTACTCGGGTAGGCGAGTCGGGGGCTACACCTTC.